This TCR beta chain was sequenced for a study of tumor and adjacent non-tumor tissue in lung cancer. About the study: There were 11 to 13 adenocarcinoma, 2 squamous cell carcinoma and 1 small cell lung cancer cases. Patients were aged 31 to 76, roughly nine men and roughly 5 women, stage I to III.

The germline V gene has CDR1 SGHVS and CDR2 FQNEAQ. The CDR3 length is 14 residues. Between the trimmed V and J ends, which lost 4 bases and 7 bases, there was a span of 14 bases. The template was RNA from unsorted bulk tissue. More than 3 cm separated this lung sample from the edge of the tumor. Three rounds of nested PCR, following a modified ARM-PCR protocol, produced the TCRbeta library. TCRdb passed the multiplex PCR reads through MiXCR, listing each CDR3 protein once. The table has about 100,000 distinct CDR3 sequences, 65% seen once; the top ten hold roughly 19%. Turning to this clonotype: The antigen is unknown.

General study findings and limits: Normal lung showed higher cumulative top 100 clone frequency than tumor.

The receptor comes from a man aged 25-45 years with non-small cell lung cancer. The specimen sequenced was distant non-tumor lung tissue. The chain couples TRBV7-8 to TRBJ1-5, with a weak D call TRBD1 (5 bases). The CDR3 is CASSSRIGDQPQHF. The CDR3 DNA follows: TGTGCCAGCAGCTCCCGTATAGGGGACCAGCCCCAGCATTTT. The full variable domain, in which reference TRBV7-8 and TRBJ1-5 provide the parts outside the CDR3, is GAGVSQSPRYKVAKRGQDVALRCDPISGHVSLFWYQQALGQGPEFLTYFQNEAQLDKSGLPSDRFFAERPEGSVSTLKIQRTQQEDSAVYLCASSSRIGDQPQHFGDGTRLSIL.